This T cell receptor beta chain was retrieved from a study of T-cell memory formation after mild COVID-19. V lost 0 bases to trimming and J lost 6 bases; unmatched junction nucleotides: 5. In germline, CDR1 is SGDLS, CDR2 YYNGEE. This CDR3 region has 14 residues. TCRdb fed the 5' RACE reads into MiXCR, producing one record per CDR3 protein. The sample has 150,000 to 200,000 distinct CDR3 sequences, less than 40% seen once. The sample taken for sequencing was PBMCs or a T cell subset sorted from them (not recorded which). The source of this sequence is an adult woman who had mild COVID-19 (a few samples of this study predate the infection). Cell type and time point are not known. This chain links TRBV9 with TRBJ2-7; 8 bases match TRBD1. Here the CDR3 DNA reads TGTGCCAGCAGCGTAGATGACAGGGGAGGCGAGCAGTACTTC. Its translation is CASSVDDRGGEQYF.